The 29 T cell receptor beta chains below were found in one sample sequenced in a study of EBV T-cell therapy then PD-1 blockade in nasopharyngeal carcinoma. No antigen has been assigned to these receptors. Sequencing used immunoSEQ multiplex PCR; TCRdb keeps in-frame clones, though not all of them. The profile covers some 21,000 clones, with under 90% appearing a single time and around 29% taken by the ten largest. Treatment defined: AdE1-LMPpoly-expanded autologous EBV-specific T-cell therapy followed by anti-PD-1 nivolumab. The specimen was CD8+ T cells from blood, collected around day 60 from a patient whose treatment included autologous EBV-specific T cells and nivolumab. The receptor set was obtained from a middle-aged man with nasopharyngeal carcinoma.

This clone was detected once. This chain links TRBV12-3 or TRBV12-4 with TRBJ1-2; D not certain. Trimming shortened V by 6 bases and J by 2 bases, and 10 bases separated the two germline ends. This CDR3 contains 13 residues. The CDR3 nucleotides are TGTGCCAGCAGAACCGGGTCCAACTATGGCTACACCTTC. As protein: CASRTGSNYGYTF.

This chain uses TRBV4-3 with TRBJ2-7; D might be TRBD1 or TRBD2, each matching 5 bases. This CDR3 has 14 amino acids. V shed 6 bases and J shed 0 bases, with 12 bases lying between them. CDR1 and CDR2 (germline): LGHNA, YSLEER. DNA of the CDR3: TGCGCCAGCAGTCCAGGGACCGCCTCCTACGAGCAGTACTTC. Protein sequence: CASSPGTASYEQYF.

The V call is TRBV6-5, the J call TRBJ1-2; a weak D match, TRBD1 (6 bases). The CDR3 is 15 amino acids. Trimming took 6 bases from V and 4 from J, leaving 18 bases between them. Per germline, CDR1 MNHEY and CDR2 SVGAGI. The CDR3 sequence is CASSHTRGQLYGYTF. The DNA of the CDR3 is TGTGCCAGCAGCCATACTCGAGGACAGCTCTATGGCTACACCTTC.

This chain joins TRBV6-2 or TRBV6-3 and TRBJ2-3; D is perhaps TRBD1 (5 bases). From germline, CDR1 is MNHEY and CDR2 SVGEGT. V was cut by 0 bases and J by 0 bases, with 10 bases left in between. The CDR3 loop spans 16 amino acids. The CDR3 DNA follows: TGTGCCAGCAGTTACTCGACAGCTTCTAGCACAGATACGCAGTATTTT. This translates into CASSYSTASSTDTQYF.

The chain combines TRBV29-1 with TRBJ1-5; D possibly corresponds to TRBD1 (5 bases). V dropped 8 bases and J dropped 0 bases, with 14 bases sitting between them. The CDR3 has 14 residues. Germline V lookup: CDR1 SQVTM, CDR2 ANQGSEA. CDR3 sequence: CSIPGTDSNQPQHF. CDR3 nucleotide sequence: TGCAGCATACCGGGGACGGATAGCAATCAGCCCCAGCATTTT.

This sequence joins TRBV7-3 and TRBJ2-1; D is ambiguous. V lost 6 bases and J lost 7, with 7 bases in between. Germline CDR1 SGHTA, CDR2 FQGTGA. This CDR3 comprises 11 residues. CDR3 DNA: TGTGCCAGCAGTGTGGCTAATGAGCAGTTCTTC. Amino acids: CASSVANEQFF.

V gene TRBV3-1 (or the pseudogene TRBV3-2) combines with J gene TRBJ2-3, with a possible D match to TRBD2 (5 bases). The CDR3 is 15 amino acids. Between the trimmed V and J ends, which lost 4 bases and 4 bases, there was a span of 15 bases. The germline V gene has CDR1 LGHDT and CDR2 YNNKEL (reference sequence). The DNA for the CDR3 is TGTGCCAGCAGCCTCAAACGAGGGTTTCCAGATACGCAGTATTTT. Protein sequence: CASSLKRGFPDTQYF.

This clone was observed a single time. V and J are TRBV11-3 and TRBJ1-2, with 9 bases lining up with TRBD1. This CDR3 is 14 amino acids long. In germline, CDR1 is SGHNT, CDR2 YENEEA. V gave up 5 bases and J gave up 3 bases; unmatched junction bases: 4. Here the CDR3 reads CASSPRTGDYGYTF. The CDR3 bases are TGTGCCAGCAGCCCACGGACAGGGGACTATGGCTACACCTTC.

This CDR3 reads CASSLRVQETQYF. The CDR3 nucleotides are TGTGCCAGCAGCTTACGAGTCCAAGAGACCCAGTACTTC. This rearrangement joins TRBV7-9 to TRBJ2-5; no clear D gene. The V end was cut by 2 bases, the J end by 1 base, with 5 bases between. The CDR3 covers 13 residues. Per the germline V gene, CDR1 is SEHNR and CDR2 is FQNEAQ (reference sequence).

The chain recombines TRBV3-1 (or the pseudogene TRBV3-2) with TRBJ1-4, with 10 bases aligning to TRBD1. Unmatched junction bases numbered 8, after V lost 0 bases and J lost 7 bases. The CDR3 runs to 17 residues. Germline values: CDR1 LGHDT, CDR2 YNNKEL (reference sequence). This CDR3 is CASSQEGTGTGAEKLFF. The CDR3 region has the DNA TGTGCCAGCAGCCAAGAAGGTACCGGGACAGGGGCTGAAAAACTGTTTTTT.

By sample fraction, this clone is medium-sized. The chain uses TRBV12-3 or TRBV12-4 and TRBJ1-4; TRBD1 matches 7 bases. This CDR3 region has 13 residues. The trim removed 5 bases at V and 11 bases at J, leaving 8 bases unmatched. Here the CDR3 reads CASSALGQPKLFF. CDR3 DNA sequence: TGTGCCAGCAGTGCCCTGGGACAGCCGAAACTGTTTTTT.

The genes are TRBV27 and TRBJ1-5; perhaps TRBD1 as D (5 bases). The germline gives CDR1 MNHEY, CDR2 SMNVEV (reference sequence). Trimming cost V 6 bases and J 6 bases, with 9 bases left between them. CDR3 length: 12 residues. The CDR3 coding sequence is TGTGCCAGCAGGTCAGGGATTCAGCCCCAGCATTTT. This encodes CASRSGIQPQHF.

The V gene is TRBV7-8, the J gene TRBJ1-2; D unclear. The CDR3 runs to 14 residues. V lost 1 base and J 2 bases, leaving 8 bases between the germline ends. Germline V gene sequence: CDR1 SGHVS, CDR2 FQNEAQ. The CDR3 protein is CASSLGGSNYGYTF. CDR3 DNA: TGTGCCAGCAGCTTAGGAGGGTCCAACTATGGCTACACCTTC.

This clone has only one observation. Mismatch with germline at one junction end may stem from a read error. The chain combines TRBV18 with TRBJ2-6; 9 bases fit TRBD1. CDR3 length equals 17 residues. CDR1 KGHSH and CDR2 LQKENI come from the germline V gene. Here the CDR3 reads CASSPQGAPSGANVLTF. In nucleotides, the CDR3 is TGTGCCAGCTCGCCACAGGGGGCACCCTCTGGGGCCAACGTCCTGACTTTC.

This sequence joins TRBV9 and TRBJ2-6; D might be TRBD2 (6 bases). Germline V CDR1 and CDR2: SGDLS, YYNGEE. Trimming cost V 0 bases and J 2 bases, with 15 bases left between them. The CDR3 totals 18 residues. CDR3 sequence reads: CASSVALSGGTGANVLTF. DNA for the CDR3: TGTGCCAGCAGCGTAGCTTTAAGTGGGGGGACTGGGGCCAACGTCCTGACTTTC.

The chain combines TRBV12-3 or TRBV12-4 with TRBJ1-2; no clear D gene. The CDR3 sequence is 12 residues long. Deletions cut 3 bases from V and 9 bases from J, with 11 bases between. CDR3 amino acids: CASSLDGRRYTF. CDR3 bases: TGTGCCAGCAGTTTGGACGGGAGGCGCTACACCTTC.

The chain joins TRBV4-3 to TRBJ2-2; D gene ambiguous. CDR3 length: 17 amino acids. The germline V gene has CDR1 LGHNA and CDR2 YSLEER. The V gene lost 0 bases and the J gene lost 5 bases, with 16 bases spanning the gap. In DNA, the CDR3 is TGCGCCAGCAGCCAAGAAAGGTGGCTACAGAGAACCGGGGAGCTGTTTTTT. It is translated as CASSQERWLQRTGELFF.

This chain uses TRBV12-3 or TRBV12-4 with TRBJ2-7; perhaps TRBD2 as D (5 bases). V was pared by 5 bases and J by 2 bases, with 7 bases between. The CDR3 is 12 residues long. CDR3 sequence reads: CASSQEAYEQYF. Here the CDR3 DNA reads TGTGCCAGCAGTCAGGAGGCCTACGAGCAGTACTTC.

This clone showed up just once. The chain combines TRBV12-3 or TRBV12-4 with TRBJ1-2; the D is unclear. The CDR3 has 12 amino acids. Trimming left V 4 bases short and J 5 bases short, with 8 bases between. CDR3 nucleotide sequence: TGTGCCAGCAGTTCCGTCCGATATGGCTACACCTTC. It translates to CASSSVRYGYTF.

CDR3 DNA: TGTGCCAGCAGCCCCCGCGGCCATAATGAAAAACTGTTTTTT. This sequence encodes CASSPRGHNEKLFF. The V call is TRBV5-4, the J call TRBJ1-4, with no clear D. The CDR3 is 14 amino acids. Germline lookup yields CDR1 SGHNT and CDR2 YYREEE (reference sequence). The V and J ends lost 4 bases and 4 bases respectively, with 11 bases between them.

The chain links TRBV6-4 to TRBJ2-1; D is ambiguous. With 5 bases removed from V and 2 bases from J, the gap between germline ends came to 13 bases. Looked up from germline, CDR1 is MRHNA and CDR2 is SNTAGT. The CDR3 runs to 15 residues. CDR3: CASSFGIGTYNEQFF. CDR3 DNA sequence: TGTGCCAGCAGTTTTGGGATTGGAACCTACAATGAGCAGTTCTTC.

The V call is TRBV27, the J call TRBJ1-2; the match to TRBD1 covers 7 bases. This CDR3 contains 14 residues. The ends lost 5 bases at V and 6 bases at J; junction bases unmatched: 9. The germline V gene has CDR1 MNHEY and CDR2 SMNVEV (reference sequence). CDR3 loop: CASSKTGSIHGYTF. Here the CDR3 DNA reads TGTGCCAGCAGTAAGACAGGGAGTATTCATGGCTACACCTTC.

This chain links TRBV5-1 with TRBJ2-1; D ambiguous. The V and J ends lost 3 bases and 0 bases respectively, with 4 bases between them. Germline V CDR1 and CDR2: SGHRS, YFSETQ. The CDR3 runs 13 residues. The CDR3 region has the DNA TGCGCCAGCAGCTCTAGCTCCTACAATGAGCAGTTCTTC. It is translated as CASSSSSYNEQFF.

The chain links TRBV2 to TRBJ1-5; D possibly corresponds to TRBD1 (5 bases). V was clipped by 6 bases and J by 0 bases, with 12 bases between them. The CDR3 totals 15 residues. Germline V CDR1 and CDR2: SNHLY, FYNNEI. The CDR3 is CASRGDRYSNQPQHF. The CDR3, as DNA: TGTGCCAGCAGAGGAGACAGATATAGCAATCAGCCCCAGCATTTT.

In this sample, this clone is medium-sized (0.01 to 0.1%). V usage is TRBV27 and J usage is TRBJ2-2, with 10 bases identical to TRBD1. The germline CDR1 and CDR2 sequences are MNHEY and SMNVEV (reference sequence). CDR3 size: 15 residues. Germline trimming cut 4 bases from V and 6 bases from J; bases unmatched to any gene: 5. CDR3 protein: CASSSTGGAPGELFF. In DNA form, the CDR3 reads TGTGCCAGCAGTTCGACAGGGGGCGCCCCCGGGGAGCTGTTTTTT.

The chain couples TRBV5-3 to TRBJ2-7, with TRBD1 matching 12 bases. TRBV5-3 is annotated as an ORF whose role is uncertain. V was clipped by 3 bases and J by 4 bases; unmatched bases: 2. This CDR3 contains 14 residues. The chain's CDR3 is CARSWGQGAYEQYF. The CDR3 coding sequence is TGTGCCAGAAGCTGGGGACAGGGGGCTTACGAGCAGTACTTC.

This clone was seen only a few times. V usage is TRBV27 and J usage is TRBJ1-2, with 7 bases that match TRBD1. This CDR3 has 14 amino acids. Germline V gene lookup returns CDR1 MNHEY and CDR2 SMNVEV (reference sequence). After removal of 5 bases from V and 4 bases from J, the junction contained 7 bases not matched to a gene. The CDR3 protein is CASSLTGQFYGYTF. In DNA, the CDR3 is TGTGCCAGCAGTCTCACGGGACAGTTCTATGGCTACACCTTC.

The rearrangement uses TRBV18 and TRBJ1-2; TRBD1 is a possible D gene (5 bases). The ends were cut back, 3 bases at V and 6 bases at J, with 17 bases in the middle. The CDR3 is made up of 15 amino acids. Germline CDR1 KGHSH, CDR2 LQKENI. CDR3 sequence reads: CASSPKDPGLHGYTF. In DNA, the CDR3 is TGTGCCAGCTCACCGAAGGACCCAGGGCTTCATGGCTACACCTTC.

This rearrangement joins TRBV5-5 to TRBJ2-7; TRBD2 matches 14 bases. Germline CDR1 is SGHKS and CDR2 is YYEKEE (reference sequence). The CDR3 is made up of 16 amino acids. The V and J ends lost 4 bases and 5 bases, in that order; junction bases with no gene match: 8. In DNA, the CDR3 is TGTGCCAGCAGCATCGGACTAGCGGGGGGCATCGACGAGCAGTACTTC. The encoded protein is CASSIGLAGGIDEQYF.